This T cell receptor beta chain was profiled in a study of CD8 T cells in ankylosing spondylitis. Findings of the study overall: Seemingly characteristic of ankylosing spondylitis blood was a TCR beta motif consisting of several highly homologous variants. As for the disease-linked clones, they showed a CD8+ phenotype and occurred at relatively low frequencies in peripheral blood.

The CDR3 sequence is 9 residues long. Germline CDR1 KGHDR, CDR2 SFDVKD. The V gene lost 11 bases and the J gene lost 9 bases, with 7 bases spanning the gap. This clonotype was observed at least ten times. The antigen is undetermined. TCRdb analysed the 5' RACE reads with MiXCR anew, one entry per CDR3 protein. The table includes roughly 97,000 distinct CDR3 sequences, over 6.5% detected once. The sequenced material came from blood, either unsorted or a sorted T cell fraction (not recorded which). The rearrangement links TRBV24-1 to TRBJ2-1; D unresolved. The sequence was collected from a male donor with ankylosing spondylitis or in good health (not recorded which). In DNA form, the CDR3 reads TGTGCCAGGGTGGGTGAGCAGTTCTTC. Translating gives CARVGEQFF.